The source of this T cell receptor (beta chain) is a study of glioma-infiltrating T cells after dendritic cell vaccination. The wider study: Patients had newly diagnosed or recurrent glioblastoma and received dendritic cell vaccines.

Noted time point: after dendritic cell vaccination, including at tumor progression/relapse. TCRB CDR3 was amplified from 2 ug genomic DNA or less. This table comes from immunoSEQ multiplex PCR, and its TCRdb copy is limited to in-frame clones, with some not included. Among tens of thousands of clones listed, around nine tenths were seen once. With V trimmed by 6 bases and J by 0 bases, 6 bases remained unmatched. This CDR3 spans 16 amino acids. CDR1 is LNHDA, CDR2 SQIVND, per germline (reference sequence). The source is a human donor with glioblastoma. The chain recombines TRBV19 with TRBJ1-3; 9 bases match TRBD1. The specimen was blood, collected after dendritic cell vaccination. The CDR3 here is CASRGQGTYSGNTIYF. The CDR3 DNA sequence: TGTGCCAGTAGGGGACAGGGCACCTACTCTGGAAACACCATATATTTT.